This T cell receptor (beta chain) was found in a study of T cell responses to AZD1222 COVID-19 vaccine. Overall study: Samples with a second dose at about 4 or about 12 weeks were pooled together. Whole-study results and caveats: Scientists sampled the repertoires only once the peak T cell response had passed. Baseline testing showed seropositivity in only a handful of AZD1222 recipients.

The method was immunoSEQ multiplex PCR; TCRdb's version includes in-frame clones alone and lacks a portion of them. Of about 87,000 clones in the sample, roughly 90% were seen once. As regards this clone: Its antigen is still unknown.

The germline V gene has CDR1 LGHNT and CDR2 FRNRAP. V lost 3 bases, J lost 0 bases, and 5 bases stayed unmatched. The CDR3 runs to 18 residues. The specimen was peripheral blood, collected on day 0 of AZD1222 vaccination. This chain connects TRBV12-5 to TRBJ2-1; 13 positions match TRBD2. The sequence was collected from an adult in good health. CDR3 region: CASGFTSGRVSSYNEQFF. The CDR3 DNA sequence: TGTGCTAGTGGTTTTACTAGCGGGAGGGTTAGCTCCTACAATGAGCAGTTCTTC.